This paragraph covers one TCR beta chain sequence. Its cognate antigen has yet to be identified. No much larger clonotype is one base removed from it; base qualities were not supplied. This specimen comes from a study of cytomegalovirus exposure and HLA in healthy donors (dated by TCRdb to the late 2010s). Concerning the study at large: An earlier analysis of approximately 640 of the donors reported about 290 Gb of sequence data and some 120 million unique TCR beta sequences from 150 million to 200 million T cells. Around 320 gigabases of sequencing data and approximately 84 million unique TCR sequences were included in an early release covering over 600 HLA-typed donors. The genetic ancestry cluster associated with self-reported Caucasian donors included about 84% of the 398 genotyped donors. The study was designed to test whether signatures of past pathogen exposure could be identified by cataloging public T cell receptors. Using immunosequencing, the study profiled T cell repertoires from 640 or so subjects and related those repertoires to cytomegalovirus serostatus. Besides the first cohort of roughly 660 subjects, a separate validation cohort made up of some 110 different subjects was used. The study combined high-throughput TCR immunosequencing, statistical association of individual TCRs with disease status, and machine learning to predict cytomegalovirus infection status. A later analysis re-examined previously published TCR beta repertoires from more than 650 donors and added high-resolution HLA genotyping to investigate patterns of TCR occurrence. In the later analysis, no new phenotypic data were used to find candidate immune exposures; instead, reliance was placed on TCR beta sequences and their occurrence across donors. An earlier analysis of some 600 of the donors applied high-throughput TCR beta sequencing to assess whether each TCR beta V gene segment acted as functional or pseudogenic. Donor age, sex, ethnicity and CMV serostatus were collected together with the repertoire data. A later genetic analysis took genome-wide SNP genotypes for about three fifths of the 666 donors and used that subset as a discovery cohort. Every repertoire in the discovery cohort had been generated on one and the same sequencing platform. Class I and class II HLA loci were covered by the typing at four-digit resolution. The number of typed donors differed by locus: about 620-640 for A, B, C, DRB1 and DQB1; 500 to 550 for DQA1; over 600 for DPA1; and around 490 for DPB1. Roughly 5 DR-DQ haplotypes were handled as single units for association and clustering, since linkage in the cohort was strong. Across approximately 420 genotyped donors of the cohort, an average of approximately 220,000 unique TCR beta nucleotide sequences per donor were sequenced, and around 19% of those sequences were non-productive.

The cohort comprised fewer than 700 healthy bone marrow donors. All cohort members were sampled while nominally healthy, although unrecorded immune exposures were likely present. The donor tested CMV seropositive and was one of the 289 seropositive cohort members. A peripheral blood sample was provided by each donor, and peripheral blood mononuclear cells were used for TCR beta sequencing. Genomic DNA was extracted from the blood cell samples with the Qiagen DNeasy Blood Extraction Kit. Library creation used the immunoSEQ multiplex PCR assay. The multiplex PCR relied on a mix of 60 forward primers for TCR Vbeta segments and 13 reverse primers for TCR Jbeta segments. A multiplex PCR assay on genomic DNA amplified the CDR3 region of rearranged TCR beta genes. The Illumina HiSeq System was used to sequence the amplified TCR beta libraries as 87-base-pair reads. On the authors' methods: Across the 500 to 750 repertoires, a later analysis counted tens of millions of unique TCR beta chains, 8.5 million to 12 million of which were shared by at least two donors. To remove PCR and sequencing errors, raw reads were error-corrected and collapsed into unique sequences using a nearest-neighbor algorithm that merged closely related sequences. Alignment of CDR3 sequences to IMGT reference sequences was used to assign V, D and J gene segments. Each retained sequence needed at least a six-nucleotide match to both a V gene segment and a J gene segment. Rearrangements were called productive when the CDR3 lacked stop codons and stayed in frame with V and J; all others were non-productive. CDR3 was defined by IMGT convention, running from the second conserved V-encoded cysteine to the conserved J-encoded phenylalanine. In an earlier analysis of 500 to 650 of the donors, sequences lacking an unambiguous match to a single V gene segment were excluded. An earlier analysis of 587 of the donors classified V segments as functional when productive rearrangements were above 56.7% and as segregating when the standard deviation between donors was above 5%. A statistical classification framework was built for diagnosing cytomegalovirus status from the catalog of TCR beta chain sequences. V and J gene assignment, in a later analysis, came from comparing TCR nucleotide sequences with IMGT/GENE-DB human TR gene sequences. The TCRdist pipeline was used in a later analysis to assign CDR3 sequences and most-parsimonious VDJ recombination scenarios. In a later analysis, each TCR beta chain was defined by its CDR3 amino acid sequence together with its V-gene family, and reads lacking a unique V-gene family were excluded. In a later analysis, approximately 590 highly shared, low-generation-probability nucleotide sequences were removed to address suspected cross-contamination and a sequencing artifact. For each public chain, a later analysis derived a clonal expansion index from normalized ranks of inferred template counts within each repertoire. Generation probabilities in a later analysis came from a VDJ recombination model fitted to out-of-frame rearrangements, and those results were checked against IGoR. Hypergeometric tests were used in a later analysis to score TCR-TCR, TCR-HLA and TCR-CMV co-occurrence, with a repertoire-size bias correction applied to the TCR pairs. In a later analysis, false discovery rates were estimated by permuting HLA or CMV assignments 20 times. In a later analysis, co-occurring TCRs were grouped using DBSCAN, and TCRdist sequence similarity was added for clustering within HLA-allele-positive subsets. Repertoires with fewer than 30,000 or more than 120,000 public chains, plus five repertoires with anomalous nucleotide sharing, were excluded from co-occurrence clustering. Imported from immuneACCESS, the table was reduced by TCRdb to in-frame sequences with V and J called. These copies leave out some clones; in studies compared against another copy, an unresolved V gene accounts for under half, and the cause of the remainder is not known. The DNA gave D and trimming, while V, J and clone size come from that table. The table for this sample lists around 150,000 clones; over 80% of them were counted only once. Roughly 6.3% of the sample is taken by the ten largest.

The germline V gene (reference sequence) sets CDR1 to SEHNR and CDR2 to FQNEAQ. Inclusive of the bounding cysteine and phenylalanine, the CDR3 is 16 residues long. Just CDR3 DNA is preserved here, 48 bases in frame from base 1. General conclusions and limits of the study: Compared with the approximately 710-donor mean, donors in an Asian-associated ancestry cluster had fewer N-insertions in productive TCRs, according to a later genetic analysis. Assigning TCR associations to individual alleles was difficult when HLA alleles, especially DR and DQ, strongly co-occurred. In a later analysis, TCR association rates were found to vary across HLA loci, with the most associated TCRs seen for DRB1 alleles and the fewest for HLA-C alleles. In a later analysis, HLA-associated TCR beta chains showed more clonal expansion and lower generation probabilities than non-associated chains that were equally common. Because some donors lacked HLA typing at each locus, the association tests relied only on the typed subset. In vitro tests confirmed that a few of the cytomegalovirus-associated TCR beta chains recognize cytomegalovirus antigens. The study gave a list of 150 to 200 TCR beta chains associated with cytomegalovirus. Some IMGT-functional V segments, including TRBV6-2 and TRBV6-3, could not be distinguished by the 87-base-pair reads and were therefore excluded. Immune exposure information for the cohort was limited to CMV serostatus. In a later analysis, most CMV-associated TCR beta chains were found to appear HLA-restricted, with HLA associations seemingly driven largely by CMV exposure. Because counts were too low, roughly 17 rarely observed V segments, including chromosome 9 orphons, were left out of the earlier analysis of over 550 of the donors. A later analysis reported that several top co-occurrence clusters appeared linked to parvovirus B19, influenza, CMV and Epstein-Barr virus. Across donors, most TCR sequences were observed very rarely, whereas some public TCRs were present in many individuals. A later analysis associated about 18,000 TCR beta sequences with specific HLA alleles at a false discovery rate of 0.05. A further reported finding was that TCR beta sequences accurately predicted the HLA-A and HLA-B alleles for most subjects in the first cohort. Only TCR beta chains were sequenced in this cohort, and the absence of alpha or paired-chain data limited detectable features. The classifier was reported to diagnose cytomegalovirus status with high specificity and sensitivity in both the original and validation cohorts. A cluster of highly shared sequence variants was judged likely to represent a technical artifact of the sequencing pipeline. Roughly uniform sequencing depth across donors was assumed in presence/absence analyses, although this assumption may not hold. A later genetic analysis associated a missense DCLRE1C variant with V-gene and J-gene trimming of TCR beta chains, and an independent cohort replicated the association. An earlier analysis of some 560 of the donors showed that most TCR beta V segments appeared in productive rearrangements either about 87% or about 30% of the time, which broadly matched IMGT annotations. The authors suggested that the approach could potentially be generalized to other disease states and immunological phenotypes. Linkage disequilibrium might explain the correlated functional status among segregating V segments, but an unknown experimental factor could not be ruled out.

The chain is assembled from TRBV7-9 and TRBJ2-5, with 11 bases in between that match TRBD1. TRBJ2-7 explains the end of the DNA better; the J call may be wrong. The receptor's source is a male donor in good health and CMV-seropositive. Input material: PBMCs. The CDR3 protein sequence reads: CASSGSGTGGSYEQYF. The nucleotide sequence reads TGTGCCAGCAGCGGATCCGGGACAGGGGGCTCCTACGAGCAGTACTTC.